Each of the 2 T cell receptor beta chains below was sequenced from the same sample in a study of cytomegalovirus exposure and HLA in healthy donors. Assay: immunoSEQ multiplex PCR; the TCRdb copy retains only in-frame clones and omits some. There are 55,000 to 65,000 clones in the sample; roughly 95% occur only once, and approximately 6% lies in the top ten. Material: PBMCs. These receptors originate from a woman aged 18-29 years in good health and CMV-seropositive.

This clone was found once. V and J are TRBV6-1 and TRBJ2-3, with TRBD2 identical over 7 bases. The V and J ends lost 7 bases and 4 bases, in that order; junction bases with no gene match: 8. The CDR3 is made up of 14 amino acids. CDR1 and CDR2 (germline): MNHNS, SASEGT. The CDR3 coding sequence is TGTGCCAGCATTAGGGCGGGACTATCAGATACGCAGTATTTT. Its translation: CASIRAGLSDTQYF.

The genes are TRBV12-5 and TRBJ1-4; 7 bases align to TRBD1. V gave up 8 bases and J gave up 1 base; unmatched junction bases: 16. In germline, CDR1 is LGHNT, CDR2 FRNRAP. This CDR3 region has 18 residues. CDR3 amino acids: CASPAGDRYLGTNEKLFF. The CDR3 DNA sequence: TGTGCTAGTCCAGCCGGGGACAGATACCTAGGAACTAATGAAAAACTGTTTTTT. Filled out from reference TRBV12-5 and TRBJ1-4, the complete variable domain reads DARVTQTPRHKVTEMGQEVTMRCQPILGHNTVFWYRQTMMQGLELLAYFRNRAPLDDSGMPKDRFSAEMPDATLATLKIQPSEPRDSAVYFCASPAGDRYLGTNEKLFFGSGTQLSVL.